A selection of T cell receptor beta chains follows, all from one sample in a study of T cells in Graves' hyperthyroidism and ophthalmopathy. MiXCR, run by TCRdb on the multiplex PCR reads, gives a single entry per CDR3 protein. Of roughly 500,000 distinct CDR3 sequences listed, around a fifth are singletons. Sequencing was performed on blood. These receptors came from a woman between 70 and 85 years old with Graves' ophthalmopathy. Each CDR3 is given with its conserved first and last residue. D genes are given only for firm matches. The size field is filled for only some rows; it gives once, few, many or a size class.

J | D | size | V | CDR3 | DNA
TRBJ1-2 | TRBD1 | few | TRBV11-2 | CASSRGGARDGYTF | TGTGCCAGCAGCCGAGGGGGCGCGCGAGATGGCTACACCTTC
TRBJ2-1 | NA | many | TRBV28 | CASREQGRNEQFF | TGTGCCAGCAGGGAACAGGGTCGTAATGAGCAGTTCTTC
TRBJ2-7 | NA | few | TRBV6-2/TRBV6-3 | CASSKAETIAYEQYF | TGTGCCAGCAGCAAGGCCGAGACTATTGCCTACGAGCAGTACTTC
TRBJ2-4 | TRBD1 | NA | TRBV18 | CASSHDRAQNIQYF | TGTGCCAGCTCACACGACAGGGCACAAAACATTCAGTACTTC
TRBJ1-2 | NA | NA | TRBV11-1 | CASSLYSNYGYTF | TGTGCCAGCAGCTTATATTCCAACTATGGCTACACCTTC
TRBJ2-5 | NA | NA | TRBV5-1 | CASSLEVVGETQYF | TGCGCCAGCAGCTTGGAAGTGGTTGGGGAGACCCAGTACTTC
TRBJ1-1 | NA | many | TRBV11-2 | CASGFEMNTEAFF | TGTGCCAGCGGGTTCGAGATGAACACTGAAGCTTTCTTT
TRBJ2-7 | NA | NA | TRBV13 | CASSLIDSYEQYF | TGTGCCAGCAGCTTGATCGACTCCTACGAGCAGTACTTC
TRBJ2-1 | TRBD1 | few | TRBV30 | CAWSIGQGVNEQFF | TGTGCCTGGAGCATAGGACAGGGAGTAAATGAGCAGTTCTTC
TRBJ1-5 | NA | few | TRBV20-1 | CSAQGGNQPQHF | TGCAGTGCTCAAGGGGGCAATCAGCCCCAGCATTTT
TRBJ1-2 | NA | NA | TRBV24-1 | CATSDFDSGYTF | TGTGCCACCAGTGATTTTGATAGTGGCTACACCTTC
TRBJ1-3 | NA | few | TRBV20-1 | CSASDDSGNTIYF | TGCAGTGCTAGTGACGATTCTGGAAACACCATATATTTT
TRBJ2-1 | NA | many | TRBV12-3/TRBV12-4 | CASSLGTVVYNEQFF | TGTGCCAGCAGTTTAGGGACAGTGGTTTACAATGAGCAGTTCTTC
TRBJ1-5 | NA | NA | TRBV27 | CASSPAGKSLNQPQHF | TGTGCCAGCAGTCCCGCTGGGAAAAGCCTTAATCAGCCCCAGCATTTT
TRBJ1-3 | NA | few | TRBV19 | CASSTRRTDHSGNTIYF | TGTGCCAGTAGTACCCGGCGGACCGACCACTCTGGAAACACCATATATTTT
TRBJ2-1 | TRBD2 | few | TRBV3-1 | CASSQDGLAPSFF | TGTGCCAGCAGCCAAGACGGACTAGCCCCTTCGTTCTTC
TRBJ2-7 | TRBD2 | many | TRBV12-3/TRBV12-4 | CASSLTPATSRFYEQYF | TGTGCCAGCAGTTTAACCCCCGCGACTAGCCGATTCTACGAGCAGTACTTC
TRBJ2-5 | TRBD2 | many | TRBV12-3/TRBV12-4 | CASSFYTAGETQYF | TGTGCCAGCAGTTTTTATACAGCGGGGGAGACCCAGTACTTC
TRBJ1-1 | NA | few | TRBV12-3/TRBV12-4 | CAGSLRHLNTEAFF | TGTGCCGGCAGTTTACGACATTTGAACACTGAAGCTTTCTTT
TRBJ2-5 | NA | NA | TRBV7-2 | CASSLSRRTQYF | TGTGCCAGCAGCTTGTCGAGGAGGACCCAGTACTTC